This T cell receptor (beta chain) came from a study of T cell changes during pregnancy in multiple sclerosis. Germline lookup yields CDR1 SGDLS and CDR2 YYNGEE. V was cut by 3 bases and J by 1 base, with 10 bases left in between. The CDR3 extends over 14 amino acids. Data came from immunoSEQ multiplex PCR; TCRdb stores just in-frame clones and leaves some out. The data show 50,000 to 60,000 clones, roughly nine tenths seen once. This clone was observed a handful of times. The rearrangement links TRBV9 to TRBJ1-1; no definite D call. The TCR was taken from a female donor with multiple sclerosis, enrolled in a pregnancy study. The sample consisted of CD4+ T cells from peripheral blood mononuclear cells, taken in the third trimester of pregnancy. CDR3 DNA sequence: TGTGCCAGCAGCGCCTCCCCTAGGAACACTGAAGCTTTCTTT. Translation: CASSASPRNTEAFF.